This T cell receptor (beta chain) was found in a study of human T cells and chemical hapten exposure. At the level of the study: Sensitization applied 2% DPC to about 2 cm by about 2 cm of upper inner arm skin. Study results and caveats: The donors suffered from alopecia, so their immune response may not match that of healthy people.

The library labeled individual cDNA molecules by adding unique molecular identifiers to them. TCRdb recomputed calls from the RACE reads with MiXCR, one row per CDR3 protein. The profile shows 20,000 to 30,000 distinct CDR3 sequences, 8% to 9.5% of them singletons. This clonotype was counted at least ten times. Antigen unknown. Described time point: patch test 2, 6 weeks after DPC sensitization. As to treatment: therapeutic diphenylcyclopropenone sensitization with weekly scalp DPC. This CDR3 is built from 13 residues. Germline values: CDR1 SGHTA, CDR2 FQGNSA. Trimming removed 6 bases from V and 0 bases from J, with 6 bases in between.

The chain joins TRBV7-2 to TRBJ2-4, with D uncertain. The sequence was obtained from a man younger than 40 with alopecia areata. Some clones in this sample may be carry-over from other donors' samples. The specimen comprised whole blood, sampled in connection with sensitization to the hapten diphenylcyclopropenone (DPC). Written as DNA, the CDR3 is TGTGCCAGCAGGGATCTAGCCAAAAACATTCAGTACTTC. The encoded protein is CASRDLAKNIQYF.